This TCR beta chain was found in a study of cytomegalovirus exposure and HLA in healthy donors. Vbeta (60) and Jbeta (13) primers were used in the PCR. The data were produced by immunoSEQ multiplex PCR, yet TCRdb's version contains in-frame clones alone and is incomplete. The sample carries 100,000 or so clones, 80% to 90% recorded once. The CDR3 is 19 amino acids. CDR1 and CDR2 (germline): LGHNA, YSLEER. V shed 0 bases and J 4 bases; nucleotides not matched to a gene: 17. This clonotype was obtained from a woman aged 18-29 years in good health and CMV-seronegative. The rearrangement joins TRBV4-3 to TRBJ2-5; 7 bases agree with TRBD1. The sample was PBMCs. The CDR3 here is CASSQDIQAELPGGETQYF. The CDR3 DNA follows: TGCGCCAGCAGCCAAGATATACAGGCCGAGCTACCAGGGGGAGAGACCCAGTACTTC.